A single sample is the source of the 5 T cell receptor beta chains below, sequenced in a study of cytomegalovirus exposure and HLA in healthy donors. Both 60 Vbeta primers and 13 Jbeta primers went into the PCR. The data were produced by immunoSEQ multiplex PCR, yet TCRdb's version contains in-frame clones alone and is incomplete. Seen here are around 170,000 clones, roughly 80% observed once, and the top ten hold roughly 2.8%. Sequences were obtained from PBMCs. The receptors shown here come from a woman aged 45-65 years in good health and CMV-seropositive.

This rearrangement joins TRBV19 to TRBJ1-2, with 7 bases aligning to TRBD1. The germline V gene has CDR1 LNHDA and CDR2 SQIVND (reference sequence). J gave up 1 base and V 3 bases, and 5 bases lay outside the gene matches. The CDR3 consists of 15 residues. Here the CDR3 reads CASSIRGRGNYGYTF. The DNA of the CDR3 is TGTGCCAGTAGTATTAGGGGGCGCGGTAACTATGGCTACACCTTC.

The rearrangement joins TRBV29-1 to TRBJ2-3; no reliable D call. This CDR3 region has 12 residues. Deletions cut 4 bases from V and 1 base from J, with 6 bases between. Germline values: CDR1 SQVTM, CDR2 ANQGSEA. The CDR3 loop reads CSVGLRTDTQYF. The CDR3 region has the DNA TGCAGCGTTGGACTCCGCACAGATACGCAGTATTTT.

V and J are TRBV7-3 and TRBJ2-3; the D gene is possibly TRBD2 (8 bases). CDR1 and CDR2 from the germline V gene are SGHTA and FQGTGA. The CDR3 totals 17 residues. V lost 5 bases to trimming and J lost 5 bases, with 23 bases between them. The CDR3 DNA is TGTGCCAGCAGCAAACAGGGGAGCGGGGGTGGTGGAGATACGCAGTATTTT. Its translation is CASSKQGSGGGGDTQYF.

The genes are TRBV28 and TRBJ2-5; 7 bases line up with TRBD1. Germline lookup yields CDR1 MDHEN and CDR2 SYDVKM. Trimming at V came to 6 bases and at J to 0 bases, leaving 10 bases not matched to a gene. The CDR3 has 16 amino acids. The CDR3 spells CASRLQGTANQETQYF. In nucleotides, the CDR3 is TGTGCCAGCAGACTGCAGGGGACAGCAAACCAAGAGACCCAGTACTTC.

This chain uses TRBV5-1 with TRBJ2-7, with a tentative D call TRBD2 (6 bases). V dropped 1 base and J dropped 2 bases, with 10 bases sitting between them. The CDR3 is made up of 14 amino acids. CDR1 is SGHRS and CDR2 is YFSETQ in the germline V gene. CDR3 region: CASSLLGGPYEQYF. The CDR3 nucleotides are TGCGCCAGCAGCTTGTTGGGGGGACCCTACGAGCAGTACTTC.